The T cell receptor (beta chain) described here comes from a study of blood T cells in healthy people across ages. A sample-barcoded 5' primer and a J-beta primer mix were used in a second PCR of about 6 to 12 cycles. TCRdb re-called the 5' RACE reads with MiXCR, one entry per CDR3 protein. The repertoire has over a million distinct CDR3 sequences, about 23% of them found once; the top ten carry 0.65% to 0.75%. Germline V CDR1 and CDR2: LGHNA, YNFKEQ. This CDR3 has 18 amino acids. V lost 4 bases, J lost 0 bases, and 5 bases stayed unmatched. In its sample, this clonotype was seen a few times. The same specimen was also included in a second study, on T cells of mothers and their children. That report notes: Healthy Caucasian mothers, a few in number, and their six children were the donors.

This TCR was recovered from a girl aged 2 to 10 in good health. The sample taken for sequencing was blood. The rearrangement links TRBV4-2 to TRBJ2-2; 13 bases align to TRBD2. This CDR3 reads CASSPGLAGDPNTGELFF. The CDR3 DNA reads TGTGCCAGCAGCCCCGGACTAGCGGGGGACCCGAACACCGGGGAGCTGTTTTTT.